This T cell receptor (beta chain) was obtained from a study of OX40 agonist ivuxolimab in advanced cancers. Whole-study context: Three patients showed partial responses: one hepatocellular carcinoma and two cutaneous melanoma cases.

Sequenced by immunoSEQ multiplex PCR; TCRdb stores in-frame clones only, minus some. This table holds roughly 68,000 clones, about 79% found once. The study's findings and limits: More expanded clones were found, on average, in CD8+ than in CD4+ T cells.

A remark on this clone: Its antigen remains unidentified.

Specimen: CD4+ or CD8+ T cells sorted from blood, collected in a trial of the OX40 agonist ivuxolimab. This TCR was recovered from an adult with an advanced solid tumor such as melanoma, head and neck, liver or kidney cancer.

The chain's CDR3 is CASSFGLAASGEQYF. Here the CDR3 DNA reads TGCGCCAGCAGCTTTGGACTAGCGGCCTCGGGAGAGCAGTACTTC. V gene TRBV4-3 combines with J gene TRBJ2-7; the match to TRBD2 covers 10 bases. J was trimmed by 7 bases and V by 5 bases; bases with no gene match: 11. Per germline, CDR1 LGHNA and CDR2 YSLEER. The CDR3 length is 15 residues.